The subject of this entry is one T cell receptor (beta chain). As yet, its antigen is unknown. The length of the CDR3 is 15 residues. Germline values: CDR1 MGHRA, CDR2 YSYEKL. This record belongs to a study of cytomegalovirus exposure and HLA in healthy donors. General study results and limits: Under in vitro conditions, a few CMV-associated chains were confirmed as specific for CMV antigens. Some V segments, including TRBV6-2 and TRBV6-3, were excluded as indistinguishable.

The primer mix had 60 Vbeta and 13 Jbeta primers. In the study's own analysis: Approximately 78 million unique TCR beta chains, some 9.9 million of them shared, were counted by a later analysis. TCRdb's copy holds only in-frame clones and misses some; the assay was immunoSEQ multiplex PCR. Clonal size and the V and J genes are those of that table, whereas D and trimming came from the DNA. Of 180,000 or so clones listed, 75% to 80% are singletons. This TCR came from a man in his fifties in good health and CMV-seropositive. This rearrangement joins TRBV4-1 to TRBJ2-5, with a weak D call TRBD2 (6 bases). The end of the DNA fits TRBJ2-7 better, so the J call may be wrong. Sequencing was carried out using PBMCs. The CDR3 DNA follows: TGCGCCAGCAGCCAAGCAGGAGGGAACGTCAACGAGCAGTACTTC. Translation gives CASSQAGGNVNEQYF.